A selection of T cell receptor beta chains follows, all from one sample in a study of T cell responses to AZD1222 COVID-19 vaccine. Data came from immunoSEQ multiplex PCR; TCRdb stores just in-frame clones and leaves some out. Of approximately 17,000 clones listed, about four fifths were seen once; the top ten hold approximately 15%. The specimen was peripheral blood, collected 28 days after the second AZD1222 dose. These receptors were collected from an adult who received the AZD1222 COVID-19 vaccine. CDR3s include the opening cysteine and the closing phenylalanine or tryptophan.

>TRBV10-2
CASSEGVYGYTF
>TRBV3-1/TRBV3-2
CASSGDARNGYTF
>TRBV7-2
CASSLGDISGNTIYF
>TRBV6-5
CASSELDEQFF
>TRBV11-3
CASSFGAAGTQYF
>TRBV3-1/TRBV3-2
CASSRQGSSTEAFF
>TRBV2
CASSRQRNSPLHF
>TRBV4-2
CASSQDHQSGGANEQYF
>TRBV27
CASSFSQGNTIYF
>TRBV30
CACPRTSGGGEQYF
>TRBV5-6
CASSNSYEQYF
>TRBV7-9
CASSPLGVYEQFF
>TRBV7-2
CASSLGRFYEQYF
>TRBV30
CAWSVGRFFYGYTF
>TRBV7-9
CASSHIDRNYEQYF
>TRBV28
CASSLSVSTDTQYF
>TRBV7-8
CASSSDRGNQPQHF
>TRBV12-3/TRBV12-4
CASSVHTDTQYF
>TRBV10-3
CAISTDRGPYEQYF
>TRBV2
CASSERAAEAFF
>TRBV24-1
CATSAAVTYNEQFF
>TRBV9
CASSDVPGGTNTGELFF
>TRBV20-1
CSASPGPPEEKLFF
>TRBV28
CASREALRNEQFF
>TRBV14
CASSPFTGLVSYTF
>TRBV10-3
CAISAGGVNSPLHF
>TRBV5-1
CASSLSGFTYNEQFF
>TRBV19
CASSVTTGGPTEAFF
>TRBV7-9
CASSLSSAGGTYDYGYTF
>TRBV20-1
CSAQGVEPQHF
>TRBV7-2
CASSLMTVPWSYTF